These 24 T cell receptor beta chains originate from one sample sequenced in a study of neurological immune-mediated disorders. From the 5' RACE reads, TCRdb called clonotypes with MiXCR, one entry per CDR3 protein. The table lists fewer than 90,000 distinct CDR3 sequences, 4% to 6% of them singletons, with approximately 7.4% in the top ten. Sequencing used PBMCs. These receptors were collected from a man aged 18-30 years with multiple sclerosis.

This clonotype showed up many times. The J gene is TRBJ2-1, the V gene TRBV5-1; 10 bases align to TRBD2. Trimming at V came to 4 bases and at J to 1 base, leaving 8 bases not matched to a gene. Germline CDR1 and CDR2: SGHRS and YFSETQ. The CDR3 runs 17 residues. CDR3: CASSRLAGAGSYNEQFF. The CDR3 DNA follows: TGCGCCAGCAGCCGCCTAGCGGGAGCGGGTTCCTACAATGAGCAGTTCTTC. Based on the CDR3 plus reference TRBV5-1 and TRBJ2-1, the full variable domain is KAGVTQTPRYLIKTRGQQVTLSCSPISGHRSVSWYQQTPGQGLQFLFEYFSETQRNKGNFPGRFSGRQFSNSRSEMNVSTLELGDSALYLCASSRLAGAGSYNEQFFGPGTRLTVL.

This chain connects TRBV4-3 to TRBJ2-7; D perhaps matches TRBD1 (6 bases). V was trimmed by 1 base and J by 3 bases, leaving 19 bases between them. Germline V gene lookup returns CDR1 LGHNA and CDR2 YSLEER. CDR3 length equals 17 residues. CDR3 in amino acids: CASSQVWGPDKNYEQYF. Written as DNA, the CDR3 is TGCGCCAGCAGCCAAGTGTGGGGGCCAGATAAAAACTACGAGCAGTACTTC.

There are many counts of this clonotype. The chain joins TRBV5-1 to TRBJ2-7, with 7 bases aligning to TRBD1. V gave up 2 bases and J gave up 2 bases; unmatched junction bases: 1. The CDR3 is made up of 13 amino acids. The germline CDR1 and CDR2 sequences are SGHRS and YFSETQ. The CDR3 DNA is TGCGCCAGCAGCTTAGGGGGCCCCTACGAGCAGTACTTC. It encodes CASSLGGPYEQYF.

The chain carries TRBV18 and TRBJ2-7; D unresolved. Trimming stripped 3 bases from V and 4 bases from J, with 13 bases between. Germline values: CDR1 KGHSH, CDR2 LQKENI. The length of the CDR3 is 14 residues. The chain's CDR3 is CASSPGRSVYEQYF. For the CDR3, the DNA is TGTGCCAGCTCACCGGGAAGGTCCGTTTACGAGCAGTACTTC.

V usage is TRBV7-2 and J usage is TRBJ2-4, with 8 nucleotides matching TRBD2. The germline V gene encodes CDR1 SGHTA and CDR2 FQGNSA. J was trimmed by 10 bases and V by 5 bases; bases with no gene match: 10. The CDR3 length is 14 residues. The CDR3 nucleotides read TGTGCCAGCAGCCCCTCTTGGACTAGCAAAATTCAGTACTTC. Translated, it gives CASSPSWTSKIQYF.

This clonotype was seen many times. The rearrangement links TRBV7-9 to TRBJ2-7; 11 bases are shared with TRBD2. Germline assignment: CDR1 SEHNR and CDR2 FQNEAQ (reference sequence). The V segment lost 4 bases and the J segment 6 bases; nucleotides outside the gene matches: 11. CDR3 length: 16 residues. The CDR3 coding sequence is TGTGCCAGCAGCTCGAGGACTAGCGGGCACCTCTCCGAGCAGTACTTC. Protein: CASSSRTSGHLSEQYF. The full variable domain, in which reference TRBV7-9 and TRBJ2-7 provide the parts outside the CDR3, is DTGVSQNPRHKITKRGQNVTFRCDPISEHNRLYWYRQTLGQGPEFLTYFQNEAQLEKSRLLSDRFSAERPKGSFSTLEIQRTEQGDSAMYLCASSSRTSGHLSEQYFGPGTRLTVT.

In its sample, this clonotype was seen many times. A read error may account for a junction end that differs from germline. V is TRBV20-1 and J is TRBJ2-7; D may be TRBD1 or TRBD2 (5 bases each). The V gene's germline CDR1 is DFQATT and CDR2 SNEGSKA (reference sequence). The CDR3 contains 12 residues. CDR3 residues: CRDRDGAYEQYF. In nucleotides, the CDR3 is TGTAGAGACCGGGACGGGGCCTACGAGCAGTACTTC.

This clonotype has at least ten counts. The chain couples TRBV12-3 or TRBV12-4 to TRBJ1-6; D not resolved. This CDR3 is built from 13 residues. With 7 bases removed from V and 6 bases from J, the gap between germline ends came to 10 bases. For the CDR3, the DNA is TGTGCCAGCAATCAGGTCTCTAATTCACCCCTCCACTTT. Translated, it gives CASNQVSNSPLHF.

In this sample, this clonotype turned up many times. The CDR3 DNA sequence: TGCGCCAGCACCCCGCAGGGGGGAATAGAGACCCAGTACTTC. Its protein is CASTPQGGIETQYF. The rearrangement uses TRBV10-1 and TRBJ2-5, with D perhaps matching TRBD1 (7 bases). The CDR3 is made up of 14 amino acids. From germline, CDR1 is WNHNN and CDR2 SYGVQD (reference sequence). Trimming took 7 bases from V and 4 from J, leaving 16 bases between them.

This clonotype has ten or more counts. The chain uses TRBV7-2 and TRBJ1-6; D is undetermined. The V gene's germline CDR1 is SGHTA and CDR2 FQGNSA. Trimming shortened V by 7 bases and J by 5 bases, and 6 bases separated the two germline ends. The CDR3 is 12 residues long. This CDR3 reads CASKQNNSPLHF. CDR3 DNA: TGTGCCAGCAAACAGAATAATTCACCCCTCCACTTT.

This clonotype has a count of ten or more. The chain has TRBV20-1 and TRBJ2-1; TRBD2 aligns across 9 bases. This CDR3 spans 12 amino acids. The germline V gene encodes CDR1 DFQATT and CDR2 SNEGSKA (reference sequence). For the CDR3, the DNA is TGCAGCGGGCTAGCGGGATACAATGAGCAGTTCTTC. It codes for CSGLAGYNEQFF.

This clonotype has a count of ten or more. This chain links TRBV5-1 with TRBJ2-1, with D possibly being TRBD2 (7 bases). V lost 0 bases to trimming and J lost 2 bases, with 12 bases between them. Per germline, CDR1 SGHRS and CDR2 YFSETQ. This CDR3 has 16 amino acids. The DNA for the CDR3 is TGCGCCAGCAGCTTGGTAGGGGGGGTGACCTACAATGAGCAGTTCTTC. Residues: CASSLVGGVTYNEQFF.

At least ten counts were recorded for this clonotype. CDR3 residues: CASSYSDGPDTQYF. In DNA form, the CDR3 reads TGTGCCAGCAGTTACTCGGACGGGCCAGATACGCAGTATTTT. The rearrangement uses TRBV6-2 or TRBV6-3 and TRBJ2-3, with D unclear. This CDR3 comprises 14 residues. The germline CDR1 and CDR2 sequences are MNHEY and SVGEGT. The V end lost 0 bases, the J end lost 4 bases, and 8 bases lay between the germline ends.

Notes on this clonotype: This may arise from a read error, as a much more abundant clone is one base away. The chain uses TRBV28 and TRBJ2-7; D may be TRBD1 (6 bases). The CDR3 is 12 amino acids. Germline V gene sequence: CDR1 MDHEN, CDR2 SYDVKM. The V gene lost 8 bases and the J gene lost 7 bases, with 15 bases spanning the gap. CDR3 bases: TGTGCCAGCCGAAAGGGGGAGAGGGAGCAGTACTTC. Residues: CASRKGEREQYF. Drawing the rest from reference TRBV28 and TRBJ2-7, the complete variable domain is DVKVTQSSRYLVKRTGEKVFLECVQDMDHENMFWYRQDPGLGLRLIYFSYDVKMKEKGDIPEGYSVSREKKERFSLILESASTNQTSMYLCASRKGEREQYFGPGTRLTVT.

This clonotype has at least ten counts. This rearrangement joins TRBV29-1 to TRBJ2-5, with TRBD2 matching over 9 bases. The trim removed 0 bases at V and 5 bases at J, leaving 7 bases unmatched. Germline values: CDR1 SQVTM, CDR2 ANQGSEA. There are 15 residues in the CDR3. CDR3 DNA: TGCAGCGTTGAAGACCGGCTAGCGGGGTACGAGACCCAGTACTTC. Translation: CSVEDRLAGYETQYF. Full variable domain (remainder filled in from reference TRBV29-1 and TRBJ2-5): SAVISQKPSRDICQRGTSLTIQCQVDSQVTMMFWYRQQPGQSLTLIATANQGSEATYESGFVIDKFPISRPNLTFSTLTVSNMSPEDSSIYLCSVEDRLAGYETQYFGPGTRLLVL.

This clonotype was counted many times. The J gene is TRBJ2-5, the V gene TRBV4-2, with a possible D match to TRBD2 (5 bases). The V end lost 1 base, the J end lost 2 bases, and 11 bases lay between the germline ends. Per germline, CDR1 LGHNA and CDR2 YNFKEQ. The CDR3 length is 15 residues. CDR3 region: CASSQGFSGQETQYF. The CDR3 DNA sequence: TGTGCCAGCAGCCAAGGCTTCAGCGGTCAAGAGACCCAGTACTTC.

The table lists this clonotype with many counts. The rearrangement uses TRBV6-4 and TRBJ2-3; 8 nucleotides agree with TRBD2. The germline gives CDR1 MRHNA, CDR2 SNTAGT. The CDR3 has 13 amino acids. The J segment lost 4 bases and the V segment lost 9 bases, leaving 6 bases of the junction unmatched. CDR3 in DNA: TGTGCCAGTAGCGGGAAAGAGGCAGATACGCAGTATTTT. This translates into CASSGKEADTQYF.

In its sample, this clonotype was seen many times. CDR3 in DNA: TGCGCCAGCCGGACAGGGTGGTACAATGAGCAGTTCTTC. It yields the protein CASRTGWYNEQFF. The genes are TRBV5-1 and TRBJ2-1, with 8 positions matching TRBD1. Trimming removed 7 bases from V and 4 bases from J; junction bases left unmatched: 4. The CDR3 runs to 13 residues. In germline, CDR1 is SGHRS, CDR2 YFSETQ.

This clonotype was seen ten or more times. CDR3 DNA: TGCAGTGCTAGTTCGGACTTAAGGTCTGGCTCCTACAATGAGCAGTTCTTC. This codes for CSASSDLRSGSYNEQFF. V and J are TRBV20-1 and TRBJ2-1; TRBD2 might be the D (5 bases). V was pared by 3 bases and J by 0 bases, with 18 bases between. This CDR3 comprises 17 residues. Germline assignment: CDR1 DFQATT and CDR2 SNEGSKA (reference sequence).

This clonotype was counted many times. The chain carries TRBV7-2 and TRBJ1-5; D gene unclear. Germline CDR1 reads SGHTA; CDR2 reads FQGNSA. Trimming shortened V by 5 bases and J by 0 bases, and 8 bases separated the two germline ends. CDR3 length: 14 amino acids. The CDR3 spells CASSRVNSNQPQHF. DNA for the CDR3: TGTGCCAGCAGCCGCGTTAATAGCAATCAGCCCCAGCATTTT.

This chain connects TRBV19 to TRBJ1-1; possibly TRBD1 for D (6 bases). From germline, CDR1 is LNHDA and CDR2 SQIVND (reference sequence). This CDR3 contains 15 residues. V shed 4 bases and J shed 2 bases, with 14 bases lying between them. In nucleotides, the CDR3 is TGTGCCAGTAGTAAACAGGACAGCCTTAACACTGAAGCTTTCTTT. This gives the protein CASSKQDSLNTEAFF.

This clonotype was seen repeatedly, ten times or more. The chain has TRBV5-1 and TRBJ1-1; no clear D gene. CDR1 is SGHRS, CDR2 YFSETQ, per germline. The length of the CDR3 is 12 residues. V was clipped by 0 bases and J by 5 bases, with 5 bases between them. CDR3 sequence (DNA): TGCGCCAGCAGCTTGGAGCGGACTGAAGCTTTCTTT. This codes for CASSLERTEAFF. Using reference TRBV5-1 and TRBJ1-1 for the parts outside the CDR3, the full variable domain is KAGVTQTPRYLIKTRGQQVTLSCSPISGHRSVSWYQQTPGQGLQFLFEYFSETQRNKGNFPGRFSGRQFSNSRSEMNVSTLELGDSALYLCASSLERTEAFFGQGTRLTVV.

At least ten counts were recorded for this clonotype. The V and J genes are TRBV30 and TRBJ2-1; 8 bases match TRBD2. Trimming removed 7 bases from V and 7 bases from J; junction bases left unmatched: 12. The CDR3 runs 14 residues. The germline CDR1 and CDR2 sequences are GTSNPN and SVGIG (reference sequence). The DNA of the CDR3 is TGTGCCTCAGCGGGAATAGCGGGACGGAATGAGCAGTTCTTC. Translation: CASAGIAGRNEQFF.

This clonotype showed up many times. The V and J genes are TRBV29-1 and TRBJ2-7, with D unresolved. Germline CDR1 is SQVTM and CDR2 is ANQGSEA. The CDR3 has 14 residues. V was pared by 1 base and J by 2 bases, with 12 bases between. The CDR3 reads CSVEGRYPAYEQYF. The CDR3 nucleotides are TGCAGCGTTGAAGGGCGGTATCCAGCCTACGAGCAGTACTTC.